The 12 T cell receptor beta chains below were found in one sample sequenced in a study of beta chain features in type 1 diabetes. Findings of the study overall: Shorter TCRB CDR3s, moderately but significantly so, were found in Type 1 diabetes patients in all four CD4+ subsets.

Expressed TCRB transcripts were sequenced after all isolated RNA was converted to cDNA. Repertoires were generated with immunoSEQ multiplex PCR, while TCRdb's copy carries only in-frame clones and drops some. The table has about 710,000 clones, over 12% seen once. Their recognized antigens are unknown. Sequenced material: naive CD4+ T cells from blood. The receptors were sampled from a young man with type 1 diabetes.

J is TRBJ1-2 and V is TRBV21-1. TRBV21-1 is a listed pseudogene. The length of the CDR3 is 14 residues. CDR3 coding DNA: TGTGCCAGCAGCAAAAGACCCGGGGGTGATGGCTACACCTTC. Its protein is CASSKRPGGDGYTF.

The chain is built from TRBV18 and TRBJ2-7; TRBD2 aligns across 11 bases. The junction had 4 bases not matched to a gene; V was cut back by 2 bases and J by 4 bases. The CDR3 has 15 amino acids. CDR1 is KGHSH and CDR2 is LQKENI in the germline V gene. The CDR3 region is CASSPVTSGIYEQYF. The CDR3 DNA follows: TGTGCCAGCTCACCAGTGACTAGCGGGATTTACGAGCAGTACTTC.

The CDR3: CASSVGLVAQRTQYF. The CDR3 DNA reads as TGTGCCAGCAGCGTAGGACTAGTCGCCCAAAGGACCCAGTACTTC. V is TRBV9 and J is TRBJ2-5; possibly TRBD2 for D (6 bases). Germline V lookup: CDR1 SGDLS, CDR2 YYNGEE. V lost 0 bases and J 7 bases, leaving 16 bases between the germline ends. The length of the CDR3 is 15 residues.

This clone was picked up a small number of times. CDR3 nucleotides: TGCGCCAGCAGCCAAGGGGTTCGCTCTGGGGCCAACGTCCTGACTTTC. It yields the protein CASSQGVRSGANVLTF. The V gene is TRBV4-1, the J gene TRBJ2-6; D remains ambiguous. The CDR3 runs 16 residues. V lost 1 base and J lost 0, with 7 bases in between. Germline V gives CDR1 MGHRA, CDR2 YSYEKL.

This clone has just a few counts. The chain has TRBV6-5 and TRBJ2-3; possible D gene TRBD1, 7 bases. The CDR3 is 16 residues long. The germline CDR1 and CDR2 sequences are MNHEY and SVGAGI. V was clipped by 4 bases and J by 0 bases, with 14 bases between them. The CDR3 loop reads CASSSSGGSSTDTQYF. In nucleotides, the CDR3 is TGTGCCAGCAGTTCGTCAGGGGGGTCGAGCACAGATACGCAGTATTTT.

This clone turned up a few times. This chain connects TRBV9 to TRBJ1-3; D not resolved. This CDR3 is 14 amino acids long. In germline, CDR1 is SGDLS, CDR2 YYNGEE. V lost 3 bases and J 4 bases, leaving 11 bases between the germline ends. This CDR3 is CASSAQELGNTIYF. CDR3 coding DNA: TGTGCCAGCAGCGCTCAGGAGTTGGGAAACACCATATATTTT. Filled out from reference TRBV9 and TRBJ1-3, the complete variable domain reads DSGVTQTPKHLITATGQRVTLRCSPRSGDLSVYWYQQSLDQGLQFLIQYYNGEERAKGNILERFSAQQFPDLHSELNLSSLELGDSALYFCASSAQELGNTIYFGEGSWLTVV.

This clone was seen only a few times. The chain is built from TRBV28 and TRBJ2-4; D possibly corresponds to TRBD1 (5 bases). CDR1 MDHEN and CDR2 SYDVKM come from the germline V gene. V was pared by 3 bases and J by 3 bases, with 6 bases between. The CDR3 covers 13 residues. The DNA of the CDR3 is TGTGCCAGCAGTTTCGACAGCAAAAACATTCAGTACTTC. This codes for CASSFDSKNIQYF.

This clone appeared a few times. The V call is TRBV7-9, the J call TRBJ1-1, with a tentative D call TRBD1 (6 bases). Germline V gives CDR1 SEHNR, CDR2 FQNEAQ (reference sequence). The CDR3 totals 14 residues. V was cut by 3 bases and J by 11 bases, with 19 bases left in between. CDR3 loop: CASSLGGTEHLAFF. CDR3 nucleotide sequence: TGTGCCAGCAGCTTGGGGGGCACTGAACACTTGGCTTTCTTT.

The CDR3 here is CASSDQAYEQYF. The CDR3 DNA reads TGTGCCAGCAGTGATCAGGCCTACGAGCAGTACTTC. The genes are TRBV2 and TRBJ2-7; D is ambiguous. Trimming stripped 3 bases from V and 2 bases from J, with 5 bases between. Germline CDR1 and CDR2: SNHLY and FYNNEI. The CDR3 runs 12 residues.

The chain employs TRBV30 and TRBJ2-5; possibly TRBD2 for D (5 bases). The germline V and J ends were trimmed by 3 bases and 4 bases, with 18 bases remaining between them. In germline, CDR1 is GTSNPN, CDR2 SVGIG (reference sequence). The CDR3 length is 15 residues. CDR3 residues: CAWSGQVGSGETQYF. The CDR3 DNA reads as TGTGCCTGGAGCGGGCAGGTGGGGAGCGGAGAGACCCAGTACTTC.

The chain recombines TRBV2 with TRBJ2-1; a possible D gene is TRBD1 (6 bases). The CDR3 totals 13 residues. Germline V CDR1 and CDR2: SNHLY, FYNNEI. V was clipped by 5 bases and J by 2 bases, with 7 bases between them. Here the CDR3 reads CASSRGTYNEQFF. CDR3 bases: TGTGCCAGCAGTAGGGGGACCTACAATGAGCAGTTCTTC.

This chain uses TRBV29-1 with TRBJ2-5, with TRBD1 matching 8 bases. This CDR3 comprises 14 residues. V trimming: 0 bases; J trimming: 7 bases; junction bases outside the gene matches: 7. Germline V gene data show CDR1 as SQVTM and CDR2 as ANQGSEA. The CDR3 here is CSVEDRTGLGTQYF. The CDR3 nucleotides are TGCAGCGTTGAAGACCGGACAGGGCTCGGGACCCAGTACTTC.